The 26 T cell receptor beta chains reported below all come from one sample, sequenced in a study of blood T cell repertoires in COVID-19. Using immunoSEQ multiplex PCR, the repertoire was profiled, and TCRdb retains in-frame clones only, with some absent. The repertoire holds 200,000 to 300,000 clones, with around 87% as singletons. The sample comprised peripheral blood. These receptors were obtained from a woman in her fifties or sixties with COVID-19, enrolled during active disease.

The rearrangement uses TRBV6-6 and TRBJ2-7, with 7 bases lining up with TRBD1. This CDR3 is built from 14 residues. Unmatched junction bases numbered 7, after V lost 6 bases and J lost 2 bases. The germline V gene encodes CDR1 MNHNY and CDR2 SVGAGI (reference sequence). The CDR3 loop is CASRPNRGPYEQYF. DNA of the CDR3: TGTGCCAGCAGGCCTAACAGGGGCCCCTACGAGCAGTACTTC.

This clone was seen more than once but under ten times. V gene TRBV18 combines with J gene TRBJ1-1, with D maybe TRBD1 (6 bases). V lost 6 bases and J 4 bases, leaving 15 bases between the germline ends. CDR1 is KGHSH, CDR2 LQKENI, per germline. The CDR3 runs 14 residues. The CDR3 here is CASSRGGPGTEAFF. The CDR3 bases are TGTGCCAGCTCGCGCGGGGGGCCGGGCACTGAAGCTTTCTTT.

The V call is TRBV4-1, the J call TRBJ2-6; possibly TRBD1 for D (6 bases). Germline-derived CDR1 and CDR2 are MGHRA and YSYEKL. With 0 bases removed from V and 0 bases from J, the gap between germline ends came to 12 bases. The CDR3 contains 18 residues. The CDR3 spells CASSQDGAGASGANVLTF. As DNA, the CDR3 is TGCGCCAGCAGCCAAGATGGGGCAGGGGCCTCTGGGGCCAACGTCCTGACTTTC.

This clone was seen repeatedly, ten times or more. The V call is TRBV4-2, the J call TRBJ2-3; 11 bases align to TRBD1. V lost 2 bases, J lost 4 bases, and 8 bases stayed unmatched. Germline lookup yields CDR1 LGHNA and CDR2 YNFKEQ. CDR3 size: 17 residues. CDR3 DNA: TGTGCCAGCAGCCAAACGGGACAGGGGGTCGGTGCAGATACGCAGTATTTT. It codes for CASSQTGQGVGADTQYF.

The chain couples TRBV7-6 to TRBJ2-1, with 7 bases identical to TRBD2. After removal of 5 bases from V and 0 bases from J, the junction contained 4 bases not matched to a gene. The CDR3 contains 15 residues. Germline CDR1 is SGHVS and CDR2 is FNYEAQ. The DNA for the CDR3 is TGTGCCAGCAGCCATAGCGGGCTCTCCTACAATGAGCAGTTCTTC. Its protein product is CASSHSGLSYNEQFF.

The chain joins TRBV28 to TRBJ1-2; perhaps TRBD1 as D (5 bases). Germline-derived CDR1 and CDR2 are MDHEN and SYDVKM. The ends were cut back, 2 bases at V and 7 bases at J, with 26 bases in the middle. CDR3 size: 18 residues. This CDR3 is CASSLGGVWAGKLGGYTF. CDR3 nucleotides: TGTGCCAGCAGTTTAGGCGGGGTGTGGGCAGGGAAGCTCGGTGGCTACACCTTC.

To note about this clone: Other DNA sequences in this sample translate to the same CDR3. The genes are TRBV5-1 and TRBJ2-7; D remains unclear. Germline CDR1 SGHRS, CDR2 YFSETQ. Trimming stripped 0 bases from V and 3 bases from J, with 7 bases between. The CDR3 sequence is 13 residues long. CDR3 sequence reads: CASSLAAGYEQYF. In nucleotides, the CDR3 is TGCGCCAGCAGCTTGGCCGCAGGCTACGAGCAGTACTTC.

V gene TRBV18 combines with J gene TRBJ1-4; the D gene is possibly TRBD1 (5 bases). The V end was cut by 3 bases, the J end by 3 bases, with 11 bases between. The CDR3 totals 15 residues. CDR1 is KGHSH, CDR2 LQKENI, per germline. CDR3 DNA: TGTGCCAGCTCACCGGAGGGGCCTGCTAATGAAAAACTGTTTTTT. Translated, it gives CASSPEGPANEKLFF.

The chain has TRBV9 and TRBJ1-2; the D gene is possibly TRBD1 (6 bases). V was pared by 3 bases and J by 4 bases, with 13 bases between. This CDR3 has 14 residues. Germline-derived CDR1 and CDR2 are SGDLS and YYNGEE. The CDR3 region is CASSARGGTYGYTF. The CDR3 nucleotides are TGTGCCAGCAGCGCGAGAGGGGGAACCTATGGCTACACCTTC.

V and J are TRBV4-2 and TRBJ2-2; D is unclear. Germline V CDR1 and CDR2: LGHNA, YNFKEQ. The V end was cut by 0 bases, the J end by 3 bases, with 11 bases between. The CDR3 totals 16 residues. CDR3 residues: CASSQDVRTDTGELFF. The CDR3, as DNA: TGTGCCAGCAGCCAAGATGTACGCACGGACACCGGGGAGCTGTTTTTT.

The V gene is TRBV6-6, the J gene TRBJ1-6; D unclear. The germline V gene has CDR1 MNHNY and CDR2 SVGAGI (reference sequence). CDR3 length equals 13 residues. V dropped 3 bases and J dropped 8 bases, with 8 bases sitting between them. This CDR3 reads CASSYQEDSPLHF. CDR3 nucleotides: TGTGCCAGCAGTTATCAGGAGGATTCACCCCTCCACTTT.

This clone has a handful of counts. V and J are TRBV20-1 and TRBJ2-1, with 7 positions matching TRBD1. There are 11 residues in the CDR3. Trimming at V came to 0 bases and at J to 15 bases, leaving 5 bases not matched to a gene. Germline loops: CDR1 DFQATT, CDR2 SNEGSKA (reference sequence). This CDR3 is CSARDNRGGFF. CDR3 bases: TGCAGTGCTAGAGACAACAGGGGCGGGTTCTTC.

The chain uses TRBV7-9 and TRBJ1-1; 8 bases are a match to TRBD1. V was clipped by 8 bases and J by 0 bases; unmatched bases: 8. The CDR3 covers 15 residues. The V gene's germline CDR1 is SEHNR and CDR2 FQNEAQ (reference sequence). Here the CDR3 reads CASRTGGLMNTEAFF. The CDR3 DNA is TGTGCCAGCCGAACAGGGGGACTAATGAACACTGAAGCTTTCTTT.

CDR3 residues: CASSSPGQGIGYTF. CDR3 bases: TGTGCCAGCAGCTCACCGGGACAGGGAATTGGCTACACCTTC. The chain joins TRBV5-6 to TRBJ1-2, with 9 bases fitting TRBD1. The germline CDR1 and CDR2 sequences are SGHDT and YYEEEE. Unmatched junction bases numbered 7, after V lost 3 bases and J lost 7 bases. The CDR3 totals 14 residues.

The V call is TRBV5-1, the J call TRBJ2-7; a possible D gene is TRBD2 (6 bases). V dropped 0 bases and J dropped 5 bases, with 15 bases sitting between them. The CDR3 loop spans 15 amino acids. Germline V CDR1 and CDR2: SGHRS, YFSETQ. The CDR3 DNA is TGCGCCAGCAGCTTGGGACAGACGGCTAGCGACGAGCAGTACTTC. This gives the protein CASSLGQTASDEQYF.

The chain has TRBV5-1 and TRBJ1-5, with TRBD1 as a possible D gene (6 bases). The V gene's germline CDR1 is SGHRS and CDR2 YFSETQ. V gave up 4 bases and J gave up 4 bases, with 15 bases separating them. This CDR3 has 15 amino acids. The CDR3 DNA follows: TGCGCCAGCAGCCCGCTAGGACAGAGTAATCAGCCCCAGCATTTT. Its protein product is CASSPLGQSNQPQHF. The variable domain in full, completed from reference TRBV5-1 and TRBJ1-5, reads KAGVTQTPRYLIKTRGQQVTLSCSPISGHRSVSWYQQTPGQGLQFLFEYFSETQRNKGNFPGRFSGRQFSNSRSEMNVSTLELGDSALYLCASSPLGQSNQPQHFGDGTRLSIL.

The chain has TRBV18 and TRBJ2-2; 10 bases line up with TRBD1. The CDR3 runs to 16 residues. The J segment lost 3 bases and the V segment lost 3 bases, leaving 4 bases of the junction unmatched. The germline V gene encodes CDR1 KGHSH and CDR2 LQKENI. The CDR3 DNA reads TGTGCCAGCTCACCGGCGACAGGGGGCCACACCGGGGAGCTGTTTTTT. Protein sequence: CASSPATGGHTGELFF.

The chain recombines TRBV3-1 (or the pseudogene TRBV3-2) with TRBJ2-5; TRBD2 aligns across 11 bases. The CDR3 is 16 amino acids. Germline V gene sequence: CDR1 LGHDT, CDR2 YNNKEL (reference sequence). With 1 base clipped from V and 3 bases from J, the junction kept 4 bases outside the gene matches. The CDR3 protein is CASSQGGSGREETQYF. CDR3 coding DNA: TGTGCCAGCAGCCAAGGCGGTAGCGGGAGGGAAGAGACCCAGTACTTC.

The CDR3 DNA reads as TGTGCCAGCAGCTTAGCGGGGCTTCTGTACTTC. Protein: CASSLAGLLYF. This chain joins TRBV7-2 and TRBJ2-7; the D gene is possibly TRBD1 (5 bases). This CDR3 is built from 11 residues. Germline-derived CDR1 and CDR2 are SGHTA and FQGNSA. V gave up 0 bases and J gave up 12 bases, with 9 bases separating them.

The J gene is TRBJ2-5, the V gene TRBV29-1; 7 bases fit TRBD2. Trimming at V came to 6 bases and at J to 7 bases, leaving 11 bases not matched to a gene. The V gene's germline CDR1 is SQVTM and CDR2 ANQGSEA. The CDR3 is made up of 13 amino acids. CDR3 sequence reads: CSVPPGRVGTQYF. CDR3 in DNA: TGCAGCGTCCCCCCAGGGAGGGTCGGGACCCAGTACTTC.

The chain couples TRBV12-3 or TRBV12-4 to TRBJ2-7; a possible D gene is TRBD1 (5 bases). The CDR3 contains 13 residues. The germline V and J ends were trimmed by 5 bases and 5 bases, with 13 bases remaining between them. CDR3 nucleotide sequence: TGTGCCAGCAGTATACTAACAGGAAACGAGCAGTACTTC. Protein sequence: CASSILTGNEQYF.

The CDR3 region has the DNA TGTGCCAGCAGCGAGACAGGGGGCGGACCTCCCTACGAGCAGTACTTC. Translating it yields CASSETGGGPPYEQYF. V usage is TRBV5-6 and J usage is TRBJ2-7; TRBD1 aligns across 10 bases. The germline V gene has CDR1 SGHDT and CDR2 YYEEEE. The V gene end was trimmed by 4 bases and the J gene end by 2 bases; junction bases not matched to a gene: 9. There are 16 residues in the CDR3.

This clone has a handful of counts. This chain links TRBV27 with TRBJ2-3; D gene uncertain. Germline CDR1 MNHEY, CDR2 SMNVEV (reference sequence). The length of the CDR3 is 15 residues. V lost 9 bases and J 2 bases, leaving 18 bases between the germline ends. CDR3 sequence reads: CASSPTRQNTDTQYF. As DNA, the CDR3 is TGTGCCAGTTCCCCTACCAGACAAAACACAGATACGCAGTATTTT.

The chain couples TRBV9 to TRBJ1-4; D gene uncertain. The CDR3 loop spans 15 amino acids. Trimming removed 0 bases at V and 7 bases at J, with 13 bases between. Germline V gene lookup returns CDR1 SGDLS and CDR2 YYNGEE. CDR3 loop: CASSVDEGNGEKLFF. CDR3 nucleotides: TGTGCCAGCAGCGTAGATGAGGGAAACGGTGAAAAACTGTTTTTT.

This chain links TRBV6-5 with TRBJ2-5; D is unclear. V lost 7 bases, J lost 5 bases, and 14 bases lay in between. Germline V CDR1 and CDR2: MNHEY, SVGAGI. CDR3 length: 13 residues. In nucleotides, the CDR3 is TGTGCCAGCAAAATAACAGTTGGGGAGACCCAGTACTTC. Protein product: CASKITVGETQYF.

This chain uses TRBV27 with TRBJ2-3; 7 nucleotides align to TRBD2. CDR3 size: 16 residues. Losses at the gene ends were 1 base for V and 4 bases for J; bases not matched to a gene: 8. Germline V gives CDR1 MNHEY, CDR2 SMNVEV (reference sequence). Here the CDR3 DNA reads TGTGCCAGCAGTTTATGGCGGACTAGGAGTGCAGATACGCAGTATTTT. Translated: CASSLWRTRSADTQYF.